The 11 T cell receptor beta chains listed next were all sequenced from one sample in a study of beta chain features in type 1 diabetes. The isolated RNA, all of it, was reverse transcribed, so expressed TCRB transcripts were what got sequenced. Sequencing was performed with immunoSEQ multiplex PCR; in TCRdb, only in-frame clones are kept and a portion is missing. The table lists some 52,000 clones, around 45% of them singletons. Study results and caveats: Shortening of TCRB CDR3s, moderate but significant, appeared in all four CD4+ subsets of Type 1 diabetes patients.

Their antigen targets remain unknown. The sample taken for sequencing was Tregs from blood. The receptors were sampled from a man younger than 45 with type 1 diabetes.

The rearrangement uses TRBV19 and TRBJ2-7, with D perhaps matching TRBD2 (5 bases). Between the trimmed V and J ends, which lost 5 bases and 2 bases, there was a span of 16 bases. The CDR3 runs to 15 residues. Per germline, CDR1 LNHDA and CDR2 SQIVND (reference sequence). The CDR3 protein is CASSPLLAVAYEQYF. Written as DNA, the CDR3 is TGTGCCAGTAGTCCGCTGCTAGCAGTCGCCTACGAGCAGTACTTC.

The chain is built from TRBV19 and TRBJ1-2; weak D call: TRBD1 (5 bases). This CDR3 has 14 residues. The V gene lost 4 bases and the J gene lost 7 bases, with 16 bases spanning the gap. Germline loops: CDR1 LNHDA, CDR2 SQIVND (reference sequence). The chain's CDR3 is CASSTPGRGGGYTF. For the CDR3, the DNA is TGTGCCAGTAGTACACCCGGCCGGGGGGGTGGCTACACCTTC. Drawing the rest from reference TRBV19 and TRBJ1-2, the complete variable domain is DGGITQSPKYLFRKEGQNVTLSCEQNLNHDAMYWYRQDPGQGLRLIYYSQIVNDFQKGDIAEGYSVSREKKESFPLTVTSAQKNPTAFYLCASSTPGRGGGYTFGSGTRLTVV.

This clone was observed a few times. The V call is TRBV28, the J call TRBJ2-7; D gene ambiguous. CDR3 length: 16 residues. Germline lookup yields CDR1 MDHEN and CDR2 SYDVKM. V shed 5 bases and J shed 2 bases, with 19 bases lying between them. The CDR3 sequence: CASSIPPSTTPYEQYF. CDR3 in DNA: TGTGCCAGCAGTATTCCTCCCTCGACAACTCCCTACGAGCAGTACTTC.

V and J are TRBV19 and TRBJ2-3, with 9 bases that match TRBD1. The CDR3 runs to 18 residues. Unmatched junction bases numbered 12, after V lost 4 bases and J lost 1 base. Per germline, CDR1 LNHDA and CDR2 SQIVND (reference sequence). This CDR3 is CASSKRTGDNYRTDTQYF. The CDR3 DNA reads TGTGCCAGTAGTAAACGGACAGGGGATAATTATCGCACAGATACGCAGTATTTT.

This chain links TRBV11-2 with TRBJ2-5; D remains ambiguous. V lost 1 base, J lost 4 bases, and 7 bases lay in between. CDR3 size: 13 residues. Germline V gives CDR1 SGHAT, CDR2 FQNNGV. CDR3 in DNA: TGTGCCAGCAGCTTAGGCAGGCTAGAGACCCAGTACTTC. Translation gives CASSLGRLETQYF. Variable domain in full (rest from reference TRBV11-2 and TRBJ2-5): EAGVAQSPRYKIIEKRQSVAFWCNPISGHATLYWYQQILGQGPKLLIQFQNNGVVDDSQLPKDRFSAERLKGVDSTLKIQPAKLEDSAVYLCASSLGRLETQYFGPGTRLLVL.

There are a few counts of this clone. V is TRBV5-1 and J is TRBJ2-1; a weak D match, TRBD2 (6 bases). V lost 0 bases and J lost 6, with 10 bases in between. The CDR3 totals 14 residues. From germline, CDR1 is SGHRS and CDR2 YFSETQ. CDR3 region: CASSLVGTLNEQFF. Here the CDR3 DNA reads TGCGCCAGCAGCTTGGTTGGGACTCTCAATGAGCAGTTCTTC.

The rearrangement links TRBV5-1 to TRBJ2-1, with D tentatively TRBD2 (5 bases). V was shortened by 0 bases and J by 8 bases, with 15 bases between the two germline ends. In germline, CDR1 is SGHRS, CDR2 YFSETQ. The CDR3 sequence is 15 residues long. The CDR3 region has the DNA TGCGCCAGCAGCTTGGGGACTCAGCCGGGCGATGAGCAGTTCTTC. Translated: CASSLGTQPGDEQFF.

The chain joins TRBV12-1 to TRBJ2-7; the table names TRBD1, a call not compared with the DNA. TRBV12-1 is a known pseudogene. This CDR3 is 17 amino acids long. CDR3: CASSPPKTGGASHEQYF. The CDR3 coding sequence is TGTGCCAGCAGCCCACCAAAAACAGGGGGCGCCAGCCACGAGCAGTACTTC.

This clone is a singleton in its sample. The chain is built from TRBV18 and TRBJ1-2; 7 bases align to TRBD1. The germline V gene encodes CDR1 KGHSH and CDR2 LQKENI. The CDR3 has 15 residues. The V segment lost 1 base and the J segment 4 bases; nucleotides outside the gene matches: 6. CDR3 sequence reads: CASSPLEQGIYGYTF. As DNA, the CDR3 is TGTGCCAGCTCACCACTTGAACAGGGGATCTATGGCTACACCTTC.

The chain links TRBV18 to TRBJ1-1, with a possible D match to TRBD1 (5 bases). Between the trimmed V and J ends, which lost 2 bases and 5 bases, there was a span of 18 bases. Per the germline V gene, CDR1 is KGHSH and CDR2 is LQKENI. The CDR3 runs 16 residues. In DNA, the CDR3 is TGTGCCAGCTCACCAACGCCCATGGGGCTGGGGACTGAAGCTTTCTTT. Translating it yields CASSPTPMGLGTEAFF. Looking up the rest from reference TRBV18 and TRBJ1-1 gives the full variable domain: NAGVMQNPRHLVRRRGQEARLRCSPMKGHSHVYWYRQLPEEGLKFMVYLQKENIIDESGMPKERFSAEFPKEGPSILRIQQVVRGDSAAYFCASSPTPMGLGTEAFFGQGTRLTVV.

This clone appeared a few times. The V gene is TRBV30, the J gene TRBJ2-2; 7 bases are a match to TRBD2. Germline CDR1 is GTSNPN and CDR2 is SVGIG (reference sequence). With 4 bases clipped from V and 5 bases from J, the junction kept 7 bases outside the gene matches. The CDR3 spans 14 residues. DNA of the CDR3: TGTGCCTGGACTCGCGGGAGTGGAACCGGGGAGCTGTTTTTT. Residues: CAWTRGSGTGELFF.